This TCR beta chain was found in a study of blood T cell repertoires in COVID-19. Repertoires were generated with immunoSEQ multiplex PCR, while TCRdb's copy carries only in-frame clones and drops some. The sample lists some 400,000 clones; roughly 86% were seen once. The CDR3 totals 15 residues. Between the trimmed V and J ends, which lost 1 base and 6 bases, there was a span of 15 bases. Looked up from germline, CDR1 is LGHDT and CDR2 is YNNKEL (reference sequence). The sample comprised peripheral blood. This TCR was recovered from a human donor with acute or convalescent COVID-19. The donor label of this sample is uncertain. The J gene is TRBJ1-2, the V gene TRBV3-1 (or the pseudogene TRBV3-2), with D possibly TRBD1 on 6 matching bases. In DNA form, the CDR3 reads TGTGCCAGCAGCCAAGCTGTACAGGGAAGGGATGGCTACACCTTC. Translating it yields CASSQAVQGRDGYTF.